This T cell receptor beta chain was found in a study of cytomegalovirus exposure and HLA in healthy donors. PCR amplification relied on 60 Vbeta primers (plus 13 Jbeta primers). Per the original data handling: Roughly 10 million shared chains were among the 65 million to 85 million unique TCR beta chains that a later analysis counted. Only in-frame clones appear in the TCRdb table, and some are missing; sequencing was by immunoSEQ multiplex PCR. The D gene and trimming were derived from the DNA, and the V and J assignments and clone size from that table. The sample has some 85,000 clones, roughly four fifths seen once. Study findings and constraints: The study designated 150 or so TCR beta chains cytomegalovirus-associated. Roughly even sequencing depth across donors was the assumption behind the presence/absence analyses. An analysis done earlier found most TCR beta V segments productive about 87% or about 30% of the time.

This CDR3 spans 12 amino acids. CDR1 ENHRY and CDR2 SYGVKD come from the germline V gene. Trimming left V 7 bases short and J 0 bases short, with 6 bases between. On this clone itself: The target antigen is unknown.

V is TRBV10-3 and J is TRBJ1-1; no clear D gene. The sequence was collected from a middle-aged woman in good health and CMV-seropositive. Specimen: PBMCs. The CDR3 is CAITDMNTEAFF. The CDR3 region has the DNA TGTGCCATCACCGACATGAACACTGAAGCTTTCTTT.